Reported below is one T cell receptor (beta chain). Only a few counts were recorded for this clonotype. Its cognate antigen has yet to be identified. There are no base qualities to consult, and no much larger clone falls within one base. The data were obtained in a study of T cell repertoires in cytomegalovirus infection (dated by TCRdb to about 2019). In terms of the full investigation: Because public TCR beta signatures pointed to carriage of CMV infection together with the matching HLA type, the HLA type of each donor mattered for the analysis. What the work shows at the level of the full study, not this receptor alone: The ex vivo response was dominated by HLA-C-restricted CMV-specific TCR beta clonotypes, and the single most frequent clonotype in two of eight donors was supplied by these HLA-C-restricted clonotypes. Carriers of CMV infection plus the relevant HLA type were discriminated by the cumulative frequency of public TCR beta family members in the study cohort and in an independent approximately 350-donor cohort.

From a lookup of the germline V gene (reference sequence), CDR1 and CDR2 are DFQATT and SNEGSKA. Taken from cysteine to phenylalanine, the CDR3 has 13 residues. The read is trimmed to its CDR3 DNA, 39 bases read in frame from base 1. The V end loses 3 bases and the J end loses 6 bases, and a stretch of 11 bases separates them. This sample was sequenced with an Illumina HiSeq 1500. Through fastp at Q25 and MiXCR, TCRdb rebuilt clones from the public reads, retaining in-frame beta chains. Merged by CDR3 protein, the rows form single entries marked with the most common genes and DNA. Counted in this sample were about 490,000 distinct CDR3 sequences; about 11% of them appeared once. The ten largest clonotypes hold around 9.6% of the sample.

This sequence uses TRBV20-1 and TRBJ2-2, with a tentative D gene TRBD1 over 6 matching bases. The sample taken for sequencing was PBMCs. The clonotype comes from a human donor in good health (CMV status not recorded). Some clones in this sample may be carry-over from other donors' samples. The CDR3 region has the sequence CSARSGAAGELFF. In nucleotide form, the sequence is TGCAGTGCTAGGTCAGGGGCGGCCGGGGAGCTGTTTTTT.